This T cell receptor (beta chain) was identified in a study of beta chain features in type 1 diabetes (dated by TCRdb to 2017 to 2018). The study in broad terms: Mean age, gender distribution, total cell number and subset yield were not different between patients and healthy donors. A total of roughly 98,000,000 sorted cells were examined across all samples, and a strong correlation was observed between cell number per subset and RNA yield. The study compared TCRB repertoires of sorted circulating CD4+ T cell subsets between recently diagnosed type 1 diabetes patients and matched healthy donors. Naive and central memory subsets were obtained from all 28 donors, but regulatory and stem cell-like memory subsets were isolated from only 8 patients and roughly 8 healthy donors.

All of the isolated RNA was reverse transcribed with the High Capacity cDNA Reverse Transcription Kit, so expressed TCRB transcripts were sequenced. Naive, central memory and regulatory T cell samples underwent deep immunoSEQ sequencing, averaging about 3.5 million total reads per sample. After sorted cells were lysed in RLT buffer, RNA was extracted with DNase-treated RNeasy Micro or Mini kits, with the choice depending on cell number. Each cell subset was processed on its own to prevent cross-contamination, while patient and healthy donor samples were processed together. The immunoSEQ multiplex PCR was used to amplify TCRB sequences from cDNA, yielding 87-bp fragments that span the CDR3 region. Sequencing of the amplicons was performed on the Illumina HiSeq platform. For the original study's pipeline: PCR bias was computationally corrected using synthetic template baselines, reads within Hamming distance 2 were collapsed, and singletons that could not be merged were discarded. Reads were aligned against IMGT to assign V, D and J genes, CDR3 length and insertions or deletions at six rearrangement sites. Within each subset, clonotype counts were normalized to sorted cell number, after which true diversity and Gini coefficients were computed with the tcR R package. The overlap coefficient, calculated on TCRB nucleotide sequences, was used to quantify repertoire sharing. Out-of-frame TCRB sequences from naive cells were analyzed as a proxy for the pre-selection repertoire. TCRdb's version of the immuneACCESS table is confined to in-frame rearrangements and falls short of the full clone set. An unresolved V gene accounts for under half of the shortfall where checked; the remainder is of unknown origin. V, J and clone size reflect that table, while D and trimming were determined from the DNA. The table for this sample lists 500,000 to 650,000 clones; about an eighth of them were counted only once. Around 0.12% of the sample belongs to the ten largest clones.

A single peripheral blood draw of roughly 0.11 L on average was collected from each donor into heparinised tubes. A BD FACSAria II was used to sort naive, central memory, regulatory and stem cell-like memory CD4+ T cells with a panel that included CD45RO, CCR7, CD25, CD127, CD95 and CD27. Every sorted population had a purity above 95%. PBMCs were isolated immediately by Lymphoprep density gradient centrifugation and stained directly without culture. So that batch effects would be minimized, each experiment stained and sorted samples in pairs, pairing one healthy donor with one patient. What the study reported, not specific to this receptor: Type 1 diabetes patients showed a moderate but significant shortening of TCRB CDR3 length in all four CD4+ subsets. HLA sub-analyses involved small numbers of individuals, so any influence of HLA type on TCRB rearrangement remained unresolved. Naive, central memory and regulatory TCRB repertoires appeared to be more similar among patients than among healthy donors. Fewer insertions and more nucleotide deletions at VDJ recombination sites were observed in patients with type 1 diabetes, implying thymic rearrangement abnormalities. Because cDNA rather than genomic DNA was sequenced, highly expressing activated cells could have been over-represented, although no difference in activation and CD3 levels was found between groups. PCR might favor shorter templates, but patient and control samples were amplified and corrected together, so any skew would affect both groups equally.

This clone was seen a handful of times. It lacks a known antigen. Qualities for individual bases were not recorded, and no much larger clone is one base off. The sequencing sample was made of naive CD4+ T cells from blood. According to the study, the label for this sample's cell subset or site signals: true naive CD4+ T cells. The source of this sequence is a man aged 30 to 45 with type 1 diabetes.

The DNA is as follows: TGTGGGTGGGGGGGCCCTTTCTACAATGAGCAGTTCTTC. Translated, this gives CGWGGPFYNEQFF. Here the chain combines TRBV30 and TRBJ2-1; tentative D gene TRBD2, with 7 bases matching. The CDR1 and CDR2 encoded by the germline V gene (reference sequence) are GTSNPN and SVGIG. Taken from cysteine to phenylalanine, the CDR3 has 13 residues. Just the 39-base CDR3 DNA is kept, in frame starting at base 1.